The 22 T cell receptor beta chains in this list originate from one sample, sequenced in a study of Ad26.COV2.S vaccination and SARS-CoV-2 variants. The data were produced by immunoSEQ multiplex PCR, yet TCRdb's version contains in-frame clones alone and is incomplete. This table has a few hundred thousand clones, roughly 88% appearing once. Treatment meaning: around 19 received Ad26.COV2.S at low or high dose, single or two shots; 5 received placebo; per-sample allocation not given. After the first vaccine or placebo injection, samples were drawn on day 63. The starting material was peripheral blood, obtained in a trial of Ad26.COV2.S vaccine versus placebo. These receptors were collected from a person between 18 and 65 years old who received the Ad26.COV2.S COVID-19 vaccine or a placebo.

V is TRBV30 and J is TRBJ2-5, with 7 bases fitting TRBD2. There are 15 residues in the CDR3. Per the germline V gene, CDR1 is GTSNPN and CDR2 is SVGIG (reference sequence). With V trimmed by 2 bases and J by 1 base, 7 bases remained unmatched. In DNA, the CDR3 is TGTGCCTGGAGTCGGGTCGGGGGGTCCCAAGAGACCCAGTACTTC. Its translation: CAWSRVGGSQETQYF.

The chain links TRBV29-1 to TRBJ2-3; 7 positions agree with TRBD1. The CDR3 has 13 residues. Germline V gene sequence: CDR1 SQVTM, CDR2 ANQGSEA. Trimming removed 7 bases from V and 6 bases from J; junction bases left unmatched: 10. CDR3 sequence (DNA): TGCAGCGCACGACAGGGCGGTGGGGATACGCAGTATTTT. Translated, it gives CSARQGGGDTQYF.

The V gene is TRBV28, the J gene TRBJ2-5, with D possibly TRBD1 on 5 matching bases. Deletions cut 8 bases from V and 4 bases from J, with 20 bases between. CDR1 is MDHEN and CDR2 is SYDVKM in the germline V gene. This CDR3 region has 15 residues. CDR3 protein: CASRSSVGPRETQYF. Here the CDR3 DNA reads TGTGCCAGCCGATCCTCGGTGGGGCCAAGAGAGACCCAGTACTTC.

The rearrangement uses TRBV7-9 and TRBJ1-6, with unresolved D. The V and J ends lost 5 bases and 0 bases respectively, with 8 bases between them. Germline V gene data show CDR1 as SEHNR and CDR2 as FQNEAQ (reference sequence). The CDR3 contains 15 residues. CDR3 residues: CASSPQSSYNSPLHF. Written as DNA, the CDR3 is TGTGCCAGCAGCCCGCAGAGCTCCTATAATTCACCCCTCCACTTT.

The V and J genes are TRBV10-2 and TRBJ1-2; no reliable D call. Deletions cut 0 bases from V and 3 bases from J, with 8 bases between. CDR3 length: 14 amino acids. CDR1 is WSHSY, CDR2 SAAADI, per germline. The CDR3 DNA is TGCGCCAGCAGTGAGTCGCGCGGGGACTATGGCTACACCTTC. Residues: CASSESRGDYGYTF.

The V call is TRBV3-1 (or the pseudogene TRBV3-2), the J call TRBJ1-2; no clear D. CDR3 length equals 14 residues. Germline loops: CDR1 LGHDT, CDR2 YNNKEL (reference sequence). Trimming removed 0 bases at V and 5 bases at J, with 10 bases between. The CDR3 sequence is CASSQDPTGYGYTF. The CDR3 nucleotides read TGTGCCAGCAGCCAAGACCCCACTGGGTATGGCTACACCTTC.

This clone was seen a single time. The chain uses TRBV27 and TRBJ1-6; possible D gene TRBD1, 6 bases. V dropped 3 bases and J dropped 7 bases, with 10 bases sitting between them. CDR3 length: 14 amino acids. The V gene's germline CDR1 is MNHEY and CDR2 SMNVEV (reference sequence). Here the CDR3 DNA reads TGTGCCAGCAGTTTGGCAGGGGCAAATTCACCCCTCCACTTT. Its protein is CASSLAGANSPLHF.

This chain joins TRBV7-2 and TRBJ2-2, with TRBD1 identical over 7 bases. Germline V gene lookup returns CDR1 SGHTA and CDR2 FQGNSA. V lost 2 bases to trimming and J lost 5 bases; unmatched junction nucleotides: 11. The CDR3 is made up of 17 amino acids. In nucleotides, the CDR3 is TGTGCCAGCAGCTTAATGTTCCAGACAGGGCCGACCGGGGAGCTGTTTTTT. Protein sequence: CASSLMFQTGPTGELFF. Based on the CDR3 plus reference TRBV7-2 and TRBJ2-2, the full variable domain is GAGVSQSPSNKVTEKGKDVELRCDPISGHTALYWYRQSLGQGLEFLIYFQGNSAPDKSGLPSDRFSAERTGGSVSTLTIQRTQQEDSAVYLCASSLMFQTGPTGELFFGEGSRLTVL.

This rearrangement joins TRBV2 to TRBJ2-7; D perhaps matches TRBD2 (5 bases). CDR3 length: 15 amino acids. Per germline, CDR1 SNHLY and CDR2 FYNNEI. Trimming removed 5 bases from V and 0 bases from J, with 14 bases in between. The CDR3 here is CASSPEGVHSYEQYF. CDR3 DNA: TGTGCCAGCAGTCCCGAGGGCGTTCACTCCTACGAGCAGTACTTC.

CDR3 region: CASSSGQGAPETQYF. The CDR3 DNA reads as TGTGCCAGCAGTTCCGGACAGGGCGCGCCGGAGACCCAGTACTTC. V is TRBV6-6 and J is TRBJ2-5, with 8 bases identical to TRBD1. Germline lookup yields CDR1 MNHNY and CDR2 SVGAGI (reference sequence). Trimming took 4 bases from V and 5 from J; bases not matched to a gene: 9. CDR3 length: 15 amino acids.

The chain uses TRBV7-2 and TRBJ2-5, with D possibly called TRBD1 or TRBD2 (6 bases each). CDR3 size: 16 residues. V was shortened by 5 bases and J by 3 bases, with 19 bases between the two germline ends. CDR1 is SGHTA, CDR2 FQGNSA, per germline. The CDR3 is CASSSQVGGGEETQYF. The CDR3 nucleotides are TGTGCCAGCAGCAGCCAGGTCGGGGGCGGGGAAGAGACCCAGTACTTC.

This chain connects TRBV7-9 to TRBJ2-2; D might be TRBD2 (6 bases). V was shortened by 4 bases and J by 6 bases, with 18 bases between the two germline ends. Looked up from germline, CDR1 is SEHNR and CDR2 is FQNEAQ (reference sequence). The CDR3 contains 16 residues. CDR3 coding DNA: TGTGCCAGCAGCTCCCTCGCGGGGCTGATACCCGGGGAGCTGTTTTTT. Its protein product is CASSSLAGLIPGELFF. The entire variable domain, with the rest obtained from reference TRBV7-9 and TRBJ2-2, is as follows: DTGVSQNPRHKITKRGQNVTFRCDPISEHNRLYWYRQTLGQGPEFLTYFQNEAQLEKSRLLSDRFSAERPKGSFSTLEIQRTEQGDSAMYLCASSSLAGLIPGELFFGEGSRLTVL.

This clone has more than one count but fewer than ten. The rearrangement joins TRBV7-9 to TRBJ2-1, with 10 bases identical to TRBD1. After removal of 2 bases from V and 1 base from J, the junction contained 8 bases not matched to a gene. The CDR3 covers 18 residues. CDR1 and CDR2 (germline): SEHNR, FQNEAQ (reference sequence). The CDR3 protein is CASSLRDRGLRSYNEQFF. The CDR3 bases are TGTGCCAGCAGCTTAAGGGACAGGGGTCTTAGGTCCTACAATGAGCAGTTCTTC.

The V and J genes are TRBV5-1 and TRBJ1-5; D is unclear. Trimming cost V 0 bases and J 7 bases, with 11 bases left between them. The CDR3 sequence is 14 residues long. The germline gives CDR1 SGHRS, CDR2 YFSETQ. The chain's CDR3 is CASSLAPGRQPQHF. The CDR3 DNA sequence: TGCGCCAGCAGCTTGGCCCCTGGAAGGCAGCCCCAGCATTTT.

The rearrangement links TRBV10-1 to TRBJ1-1; D is unresolved. This CDR3 has 10 residues. The germline CDR1 and CDR2 sequences are WNHNN and SYGVQD (reference sequence). V gave up 7 bases and J gave up 11 bases, with 11 bases separating them. The CDR3 sequence is CASTSDGAFF. The CDR3, as DNA: TGCGCCAGCACCAGCGATGGGGCTTTCTTT.

The table lists this clone with a few counts. The J gene is TRBJ1-5, the V gene TRBV7-2, with unresolved D. Trimming pared 1 base from V and 8 bases from J, leaving 15 bases between. The CDR3 covers 15 residues. The germline V gene has CDR1 SGHTA and CDR2 FQGNSA. CDR3 in DNA: TGTGCCAGCAGCTTAGATGGTAGGATGGGGAAGCCCCAGCATTTT. Translated: CASSLDGRMGKPQHF.

This rearrangement joins TRBV9 to TRBJ2-3; D is unresolved. Trimming removed 1 base at V and 11 bases at J, with 5 bases between. CDR3 length: 10 residues. Germline V gene sequence: CDR1 SGDLS, CDR2 YYNGEE. The CDR3 DNA sequence: TGTGCCAGCAGCGTACCCAGGCAGTATTTT. Translating gives CASSVPRQYF.

This sequence joins TRBV7-2 and TRBJ2-3; tentatively, D is TRBD1 (5 bases). Germline CDR1 and CDR2: SGHTA and FQGNSA. CDR3 length equals 15 residues. V was cut by 5 bases and J by 0 bases, with 12 bases left in between. In DNA form, the CDR3 reads TGTGCCAGCAGCAAACAGGTGGGGAGCACAGATACGCAGTATTTT. It yields the protein CASSKQVGSTDTQYF. The full variable domain, its missing parts supplied by reference TRBV7-2 and TRBJ2-3, is GAGVSQSPSNKVTEKGKDVELRCDPISGHTALYWYRQSLGQGLEFLIYFQGNSAPDKSGLPSDRFSAERTGGSVSTLTIQRTQQEDSAVYLCASSKQVGSTDTQYFGPGTRLTVL.

This chain uses TRBV6-5 with TRBJ2-1, with 8 bases that match TRBD2. Germline values: CDR1 MNHEY, CDR2 SVGAGI. The V gene end was trimmed by 2 bases and the J gene end by 4 bases; junction bases not matched to a gene: 7. The CDR3 contains 16 residues. Here the CDR3 DNA reads TGTGCCAGCAGTTACCGAACTAGCGGAGCTTACAATGAGCAGTTCTTC. Translating it yields CASSYRTSGAYNEQFF.

This chain connects TRBV6-1 to TRBJ1-5; TRBD1 is a possible D gene (5 bases). The CDR3 is made up of 17 amino acids. V lost 4 bases, J lost 0 bases, and 16 bases lay in between. CDR1 and CDR2 (germline): MNHNS, SASEGT. CDR3 in amino acids: CASSAEAGSDSNQPQHF. The CDR3 region has the DNA TGTGCCAGCAGTGCCGAAGCAGGGTCTGATAGCAATCAGCCCCAGCATTTT.

This rearrangement joins TRBV19 to TRBJ2-5, with TRBD2 matching 8 bases. Germline V gene sequence: CDR1 LNHDA, CDR2 SQIVND (reference sequence). Unmatched junction bases numbered 8, after V lost 3 bases and J lost 5 bases. There are 15 residues in the CDR3. CDR3 DNA sequence: TGTGCCAGTAGTATCGGTCGGGGGGGCCGTGAGACCCAGTACTTC. Protein product: CASSIGRGGRETQYF. Full variable domain (missing parts from reference TRBV19 and TRBJ2-5): DGGITQSPKYLFRKEGQNVTLSCEQNLNHDAMYWYRQDPGQGLRLIYYSQIVNDFQKGDIAEGYSVSREKKESFPLTVTSAQKNPTAFYLCASSIGRGGRETQYFGPGTRLLVL.

The chain has TRBV7-6 and TRBJ2-4; D perhaps matches TRBD2 (6 bases). Between the trimmed V and J ends, which lost 1 base and 0 bases, there was a span of 10 bases. The CDR3 is made up of 16 amino acids. Germline CDR1 reads SGHVS; CDR2 reads FNYEAQ. DNA for the CDR3: TGTGCCAGCAGCTTAGGCGGGACGACAGCCAAAAACATTCAGTACTTC. It codes for CASSLGGTTAKNIQYF.